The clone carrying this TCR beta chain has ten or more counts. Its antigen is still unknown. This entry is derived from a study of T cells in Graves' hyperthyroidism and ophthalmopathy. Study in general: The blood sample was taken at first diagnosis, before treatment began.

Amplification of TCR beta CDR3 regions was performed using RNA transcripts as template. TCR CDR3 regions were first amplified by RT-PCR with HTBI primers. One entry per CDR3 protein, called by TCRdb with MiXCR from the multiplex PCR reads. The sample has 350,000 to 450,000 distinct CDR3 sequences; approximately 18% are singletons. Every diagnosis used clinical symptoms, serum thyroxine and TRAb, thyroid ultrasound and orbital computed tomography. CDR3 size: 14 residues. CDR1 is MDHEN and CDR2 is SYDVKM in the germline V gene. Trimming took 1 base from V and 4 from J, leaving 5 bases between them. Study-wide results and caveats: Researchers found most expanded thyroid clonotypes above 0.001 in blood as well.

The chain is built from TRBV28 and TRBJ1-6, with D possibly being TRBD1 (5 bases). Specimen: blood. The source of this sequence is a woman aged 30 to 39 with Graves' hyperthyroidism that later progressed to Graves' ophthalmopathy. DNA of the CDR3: TGTGCCAGCAGTTTATCAGGGTATAATTCACCCCTCCACTTT. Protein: CASSLSGYNSPLHF.